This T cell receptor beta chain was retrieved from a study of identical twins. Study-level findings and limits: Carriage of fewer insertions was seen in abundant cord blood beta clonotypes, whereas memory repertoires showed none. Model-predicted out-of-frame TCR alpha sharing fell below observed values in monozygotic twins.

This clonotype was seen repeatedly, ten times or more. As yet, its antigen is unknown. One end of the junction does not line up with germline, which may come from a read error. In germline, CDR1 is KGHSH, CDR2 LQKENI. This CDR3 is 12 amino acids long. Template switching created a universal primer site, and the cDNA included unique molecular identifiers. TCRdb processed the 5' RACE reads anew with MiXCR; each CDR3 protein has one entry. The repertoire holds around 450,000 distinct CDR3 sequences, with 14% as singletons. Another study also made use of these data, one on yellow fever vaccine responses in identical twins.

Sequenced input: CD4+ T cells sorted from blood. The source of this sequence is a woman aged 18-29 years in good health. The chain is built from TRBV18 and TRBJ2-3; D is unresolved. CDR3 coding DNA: TGCGCCAGCAGCCCTGACACAGATACGCAGTATTTT. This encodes CASSPDTDTQYF.